This TCR beta chain stems from a study of blood T cells in healthy people across ages. With a J-beta primer mix and a sample-barcoded 5' primer, a second PCR ran 7 to 11 cycles. TCRdb processed the 5' RACE reads anew with MiXCR; each CDR3 protein has one entry. The sample carries under 1,100,000 distinct CDR3 sequences, about 25% recorded once. Germline V CDR1 and CDR2: MNHEY, SVGAGI. The CDR3 is made up of 14 amino acids. V was pared by 2 bases and J by 7 bases, with 12 bases between. Notes on the study in general: Total diversity from one million sequenced T cells was likely underestimated. Unsorted PBMCs prevented conclusive naive versus antigen-experienced comparison.

This clonotype was seen only a few times. Its antigen is unknown. This sample was also put to use in a study of T cells of mothers and their children.

The V call is TRBV6-5, the J call TRBJ2-4; either TRBD1 or TRBD2 may fit D (5 bases each). The material sequenced was blood. The origin of this receptor is a girl aged 2 to 9 in good health. The CDR3 coding sequence is TGTGCCAGCAGTTACAGGGGAAGGGAGAACATTCAGTACTTC. Protein: CASSYRGRENIQYF.